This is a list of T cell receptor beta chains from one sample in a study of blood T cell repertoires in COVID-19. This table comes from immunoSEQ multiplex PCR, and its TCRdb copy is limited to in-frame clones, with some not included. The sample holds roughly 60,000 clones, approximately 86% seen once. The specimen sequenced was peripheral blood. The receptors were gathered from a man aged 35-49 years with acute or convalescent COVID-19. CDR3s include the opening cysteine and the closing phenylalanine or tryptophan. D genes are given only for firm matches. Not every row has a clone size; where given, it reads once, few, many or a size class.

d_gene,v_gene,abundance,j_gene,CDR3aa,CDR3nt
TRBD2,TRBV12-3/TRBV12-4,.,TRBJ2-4,CASKRGWKNIQYF,TGTGCCAGCAAGCGGGGGTGGAAAAACATTCAGTACTTC
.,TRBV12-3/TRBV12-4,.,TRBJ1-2,CASSLASTYGYTF,TGTGCCAGCAGTTTAGCGTCAACATATGGCTACACCTTC
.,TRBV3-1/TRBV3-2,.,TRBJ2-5,CASSLVSRRRETQYF,TGTGCCAGCAGCCTGGTCTCTAGAAGGCGAGAGACCCAGTACTTC
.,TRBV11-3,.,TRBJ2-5,CASSGIQETQYF,TGTGCCAGCAGCGGCATACAAGAGACCCAGTACTTC
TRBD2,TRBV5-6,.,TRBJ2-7,CASSPPGGGYEQYF,TGTGCCAGCAGCCCGCCGGGGGGAGGCTACGAGCAGTACTTC
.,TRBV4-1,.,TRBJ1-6,CASSQEGGRNSPLHF,TGCGCCAGCAGCCAAGAGGGGGGGCGAAATTCACCCCTCCACTTT
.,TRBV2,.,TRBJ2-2,CASGGEAGGELFF,TGTGCCAGCGGAGGGGAAGCCGGCGGGGAGCTGTTTTTT
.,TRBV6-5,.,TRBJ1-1,CASSRMNTEAFF,TGTGCCAGCAGCAGGATGAACACTGAAGCTTTCTTT
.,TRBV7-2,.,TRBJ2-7,CASTQLRGGEYEQYF,TGTGCCAGCACCCAGTTAAGGGGGGGCGAATACGAGCAGTACTTC
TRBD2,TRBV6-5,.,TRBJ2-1,CASSSLAGGEQFF,TGTGCCAGCAGTTCCCTAGCGGGGGGCGAGCAGTTCTTC
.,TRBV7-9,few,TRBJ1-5,CASSSDGQRHQPQHF,TGTGCCAGCAGCTCGGATGGACAGAGGCATCAGCCCCAGCATTTT
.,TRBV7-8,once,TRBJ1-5,CASSRPFQPQHF,TGTGCCAGCAGCCGCCCGTTTCAGCCCCAGCATTTT
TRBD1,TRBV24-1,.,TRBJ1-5,CATGQGSGQPQHF,TGTGCCACGGGACAGGGGTCCGGTCAGCCCCAGCATTTT
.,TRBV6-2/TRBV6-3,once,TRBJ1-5,CASSYGGAGNQPQHF,TGTGCCAGCAGTTATGGGGGGGCGGGCAATCAGCCCCAGCATTTT
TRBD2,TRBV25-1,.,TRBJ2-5,CASSEWSLAGARGETQYF,TGTGCCAGCAGTGAATGGTCCCTAGCGGGGGCGAGGGGAGAGACCCAGTACTTC
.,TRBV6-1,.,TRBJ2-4,CASSEDGNTIILAKNIQYF,TGTGCCAGCAGTGAAGACGGGAACACCATTATACTAGCCAAAAACATTCAGTACTTC
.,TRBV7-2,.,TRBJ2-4,CASSLFRDIQYF,TGTGCCAGCAGCCTCTTCCGGGACATTCAGTACTTC
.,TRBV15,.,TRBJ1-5,CATSVGGEGQPQHF,TGTGCCACCTCAGTGGGAGGGGAGGGTCAGCCCCAGCATTTT
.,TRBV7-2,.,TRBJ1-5,CASSLEGHSNQPQHF,TGTGCCAGCAGCTTAGAGGGGCATAGCAATCAGCCCCAGCATTTT
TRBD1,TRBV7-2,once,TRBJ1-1,CASSLVSTGAEAFF,TGTGCCAGCAGCTTAGTTTCGACAGGGGCTGAAGCTTTCTTT
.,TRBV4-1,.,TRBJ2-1,CASSRERVSYNEQFF,TGCGCCAGCAGTCGTGAGAGGGTCTCCTACAATGAGCAGTTCTTC
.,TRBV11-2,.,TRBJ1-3,CASSLYTGSGNTIYF,TGTGCCAGCAGCTTATATACAGGCTCTGGAAACACCATATATTTT
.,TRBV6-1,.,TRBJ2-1,CASSEGTGGLDEQFF,TGTGCCAGCAGTGAAGGGACTGGGGGCCTCGATGAGCAGTTCTTC
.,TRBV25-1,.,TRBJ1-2,CASSDAQLLGYTF,TGTGCCAGCAGTGATGCCCAACTTCTTGGCTACACCTTC
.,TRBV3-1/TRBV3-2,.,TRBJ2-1,CASSPLGGRNNEQFF,TGTGCCAGCAGCCCCCTGGGGGGAAGAAACAATGAGCAGTTCTTC
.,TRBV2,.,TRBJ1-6,CASSSYNSPLHF,TGTGCCAGCAGTTCTTATAATTCACCCCTCCACTTT
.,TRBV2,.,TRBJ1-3,CASSLDSSGNTIYF,TGTGCCAGCAGTCTTGACAGCTCTGGAAACACCATATATTTT
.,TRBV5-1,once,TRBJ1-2,CASSWGGGGDYGYTF,TGCGCCAGCAGCTGGGGCGGGGGTGGCGACTATGGCTACACCTTC
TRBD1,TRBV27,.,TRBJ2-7,CASSSPGTGDWEQYF,TGTGCCAGCAGTTCGCCCGGGACAGGGGATTGGGAGCAGTACTTC
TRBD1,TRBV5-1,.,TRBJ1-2,CASSSEGTGYYGYTF,TGCGCCAGCAGCTCAGAAGGGACAGGGTATTATGGCTACACCTTC